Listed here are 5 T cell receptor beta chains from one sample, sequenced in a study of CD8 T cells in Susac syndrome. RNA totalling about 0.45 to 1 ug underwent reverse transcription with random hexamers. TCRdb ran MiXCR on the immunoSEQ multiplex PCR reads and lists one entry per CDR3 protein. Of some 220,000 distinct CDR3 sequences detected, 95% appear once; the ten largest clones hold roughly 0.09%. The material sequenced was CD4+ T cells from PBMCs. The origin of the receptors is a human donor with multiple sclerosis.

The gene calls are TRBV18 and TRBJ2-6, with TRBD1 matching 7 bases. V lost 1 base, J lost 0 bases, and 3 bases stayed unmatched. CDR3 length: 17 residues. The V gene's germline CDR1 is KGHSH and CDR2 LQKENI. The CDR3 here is CASSPLGQTSGANVLTF. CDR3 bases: TGTGCCAGCTCACCACTGGGACAGACCTCTGGGGCCAACGTCCTGACTTTC. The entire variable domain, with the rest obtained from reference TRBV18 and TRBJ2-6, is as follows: NAGVMQNPRHLVRRRGQEARLRCSPMKGHSHVYWYRQLPEEGLKFMVYLQKENIIDESGMPKERFSAEFPKEGPSILRIQQVVRGDSAAYFCASSPLGQTSGANVLTFGAGSRLTVL.

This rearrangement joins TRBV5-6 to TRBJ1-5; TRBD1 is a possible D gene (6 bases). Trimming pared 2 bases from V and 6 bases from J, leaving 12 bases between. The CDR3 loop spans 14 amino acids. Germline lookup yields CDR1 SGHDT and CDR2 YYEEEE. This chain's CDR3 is CASSLRGAGQPQHF. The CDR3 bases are TGTGCCAGCAGCTTACGGGGGGCCGGTCAGCCCCAGCATTTT.

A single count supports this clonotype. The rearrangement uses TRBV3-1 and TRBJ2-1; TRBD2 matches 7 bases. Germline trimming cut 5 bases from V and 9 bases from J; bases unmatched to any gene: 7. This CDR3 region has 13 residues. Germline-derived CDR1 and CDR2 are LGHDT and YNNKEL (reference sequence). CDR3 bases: TGTGCCAGCAGCGGTGCGGGGGAAGGTGAGCAGTTCTTC. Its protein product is CASSGAGEGEQFF.

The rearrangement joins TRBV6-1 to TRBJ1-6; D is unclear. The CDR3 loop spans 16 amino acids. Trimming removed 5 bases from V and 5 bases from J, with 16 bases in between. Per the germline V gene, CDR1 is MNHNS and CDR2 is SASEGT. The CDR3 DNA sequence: TGTGCCAGCAGTAGATTTATACCGGCAAATAATTCACCCCTCCACTTT. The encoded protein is CASSRFIPANNSPLHF.

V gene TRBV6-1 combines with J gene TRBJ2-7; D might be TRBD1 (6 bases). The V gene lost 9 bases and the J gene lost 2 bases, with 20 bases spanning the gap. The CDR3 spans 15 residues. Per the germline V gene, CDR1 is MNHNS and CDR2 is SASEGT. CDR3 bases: TGTGCCAGTTCCTACGTAGCAGGGGACCCCTACGAGCAGTACTTC. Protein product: CASSYVAGDPYEQYF.